This passage covers 30 T cell receptor beta chains from one sample sequenced in a study of T-cell memory formation after mild COVID-19 (dated by TCRdb to about 2021). The library was made by 5' RACE. Data came from an Illumina NovaSeq 6000. Using fastp trimming at Q25 and MiXCR clonotype assembly, TCRdb reanalyzed the public sequencing data and kept in-frame beta chains. Each CDR3 protein gets just one entry, which takes the most common genes and DNA from the rows behind it. Present in this sample are almost 350,000 distinct CDR3 sequences, 20% to 25% of which were seen just once. The ten largest clonotypes hold roughly 21% of the sample. Material: PBMCs or a T cell subset sorted from them (not recorded which). The receptors come from a man aged 18-30 years who had mild COVID-19 (a few samples of this study predate the infection). The sample titles of this study are shuffled in the database, so cell type and time point are left out; the donor was told from shared clones.

This clonotype was detected a few times. This sequence joins TRBV7-9 and TRBJ1-1; D call uncertain. CDR1 and CDR2 from the germline V gene are SEHNR and FQNEAQ (reference sequence). This CDR3 is 12 amino acids long. The V end was cut by 5 bases, the J end by 3 bases, with 7 bases between. In DNA form, the CDR3 reads TGTGCCAGCAGCCCGCAGGACACTGAAGCTTTCTTT. Translation: CASSPQDTEAFF. Full variable domain (missing parts from reference TRBV7-9 and TRBJ1-1): DTGVSQNPRHKITKRGQNVTFRCDPISEHNRLYWYRQTLGQGPEFLTYFQNEAQLEKSRLLSDRFSAERPKGSFSTLEIQRTEQGDSAMYLCASSPQDTEAFFGQGTRLTVV.

This clonotype has just a few counts. The J gene is TRBJ2-2, the V gene TRBV12-3 or TRBV12-4; 8 nucleotides match TRBD2. The V gene end was trimmed by 7 bases and the J gene end by 5 bases; junction bases not matched to a gene: 12. The CDR3 is made up of 16 amino acids. CDR3 nucleotide sequence: TGTGCCAGCACCTGGGGTCTCAAGCGGGGGACCGGGGAGCTGTTTTTT. Residues: CASTWGLKRGTGELFF.

This clonotype appeared a few times. CDR3: CASSTGASDTQYF. The CDR3 coding sequence is TGTGCCAGCAGCACAGGGGCGTCAGATACGCAGTATTTT. The genes are TRBV7-2 and TRBJ2-3, with TRBD1 matching over 7 bases. This CDR3 spans 13 amino acids. CDR1 and CDR2 from the germline V gene are SGHTA and FQGNSA. Trimming took 5 bases from V and 4 from J; bases not matched to a gene: 3.

This clonotype was counted only a few times. V usage is TRBV4-1 and J usage is TRBJ2-3; D is unclear. The CDR3 covers 16 residues. The germline V gene has CDR1 MGHRA and CDR2 YSYEKL. The V and J ends lost 1 base and 5 bases respectively, with 16 bases between them. CDR3 residues: CASSQAPRSPLDTQYF. The CDR3 DNA reads TGCGCCAGCAGCCAAGCCCCCAGGAGTCCCCTAGATACGCAGTATTTT.

The CDR3: CASQTGYNEQFF. In DNA form, the CDR3 reads TGTGCCAGCCAGACGGGCTACAATGAGCAGTTCTTC. The chain links TRBV6-2 or TRBV6-3 to TRBJ2-1; the D is unclear. The ends were cut back, 8 bases at V and 3 bases at J, with 8 bases in the middle. CDR1 and CDR2 from the germline V gene are MNHEY and SVGEGT. The CDR3 runs 12 residues.

This clonotype was detected a few times. The chain combines TRBV24-1 with TRBJ2-3; 7 bases agree with TRBD1. The J segment lost 2 bases and the V segment lost 3 bases, leaving 4 bases of the junction unmatched. CDR1 and CDR2 from the germline V gene are KGHDR and SFDVKD. The CDR3 length is 15 residues. The CDR3 here is CATSDLDRPTDTQYF. CDR3 DNA: TGTGCCACCAGTGATCTGGACAGGCCCACAGATACGCAGTATTTT.

The rearrangement links TRBV7-2 to TRBJ1-4, with TRBD1 identical over 7 bases. This CDR3 comprises 14 residues. The germline V gene encodes CDR1 SGHTA and CDR2 FQGNSA. Losses at the gene ends were 5 bases for V and 5 bases for J; bases not matched to a gene: 5. The CDR3 DNA is TGTGCCAGCAGCCACAGGGGTGGAAATGAAAAACTGTTTTTT. Translated: CASSHRGGNEKLFF.

Ten or more counts support this clonotype. CDR3 loop: CASSFDTSSYNEQFF. The CDR3 DNA reads as TGTGCCAGCAGCTTTGACACGAGCTCCTACAATGAGCAGTTCTTC. The chain couples TRBV5-5 to TRBJ2-1; no clear D. Germline V gives CDR1 SGHKS, CDR2 YYEKEE (reference sequence). V was clipped by 2 bases and J by 0 bases, with 9 bases between them. The CDR3 has 15 residues.

The J gene is TRBJ1-1, the V gene TRBV15, with D possibly matching TRBD1 (5 bases). Trimming pared 1 base from V and 3 bases from J, leaving 18 bases between. The CDR3 covers 17 residues. CDR1 is LNHNV, CDR2 YYDKDF, per germline (reference sequence). CDR3 protein: CATSRGLAGWSDTEAFF. The CDR3 DNA reads TGTGCCACCAGCAGAGGGTTGGCAGGGTGGTCGGACACTGAAGCTTTCTTT. Combining the CDR3 with reference TRBV15 and TRBJ1-1 gives the whole variable domain DAMVIQNPRYQVTQFGKPVTLSCSQTLNHNVMYWYQQKSSQAPKLLFHYYDKDFNNEADTPDNFQSRRPNTSFCFLDIRSPGLGDTAMYLCATSRGLAGWSDTEAFFGQGTRLTVV.

The rearrangement joins TRBV6-5 to TRBJ1-6, with 7 nucleotides matching TRBD1. V dropped 7 bases and J dropped 6; count of bases not matched to a gene: 6. Germline CDR1 MNHEY, CDR2 SVGAGI. This CDR3 region has 14 residues. CDR3 amino acids: CASTRQGGNSPLHF. The CDR3 DNA is TGTGCCAGCACCCGACAGGGCGGTAATTCACCCCTCCACTTT.

This chain joins TRBV20-1 and TRBJ1-1; D ambiguous. V was pared by 1 base and J by 7 bases, with 7 bases between. The CDR3 is 11 residues long. Germline CDR1 DFQATT, CDR2 SNEGSKA (reference sequence). The CDR3 DNA reads as TGCAGTGCTAGAGGGGCAGTTGAAGCTTTCTTT. As protein: CSARGAVEAFF.

This clonotype was detected a few times. The J gene is TRBJ2-2, the V gene TRBV19, with a weak D call TRBD1 (6 bases). Trimming removed 10 bases at V and 9 bases at J, with 27 bases between. There are 16 residues in the CDR3. Germline V gene data show CDR1 as LNHDA and CDR2 as SQIVND (reference sequence). CDR3 sequence (DNA): TGTGCCATTGGGAAACAGACAGGCTTGGGTAACCGGGAGCTGTTTTTT. It encodes CAIGKQTGLGNRELFF.

This clonotype was detected many times. The chain carries TRBV7-6 and TRBJ2-3; D might be TRBD2 (6 bases). Germline assignment: CDR1 SGHVS and CDR2 FNYEAQ. V lost 5 bases and J lost 3, with 12 bases in between. This CDR3 has 14 residues. The CDR3 reads CASSLTGGTDTQYF. Here the CDR3 DNA reads TGTGCCAGCAGCCTGACCGGAGGGACAGATACGCAGTATTTT.

This chain connects TRBV7-9 to TRBJ2-2; D gene ambiguous. The V and J ends lost 5 bases and 0 bases respectively, with 10 bases between them. The length of the CDR3 is 15 residues. The germline V gene encodes CDR1 SEHNR and CDR2 FQNEAQ (reference sequence). CDR3 in amino acids: CASSHHQSNTGELFF. Written as DNA, the CDR3 is TGTGCCAGCAGCCACCATCAGTCGAACACCGGGGAGCTGTTTTTT.

This clonotype appeared many times. The J gene is TRBJ2-7, the V gene TRBV28; TRBD1 aligns across 7 bases. Germline assignment: CDR1 MDHEN and CDR2 SYDVKM. V was pared by 4 bases and J by 0 bases, with 3 bases of the junction left unmatched. CDR3 length: 14 residues. The CDR3 DNA sequence: TGTGCCAGCAGTTCGGGACAGAGCTCCTACGAGCAGTACGTC. Its protein product is CASSSGQSSYEQYV.

The chain joins TRBV4-3 to TRBJ1-2; D possibly corresponds to TRBD1 (5 bases). This CDR3 region has 14 residues. V lost 0 bases to trimming and J lost 8 bases, with 13 bases between them. Germline assignment: CDR1 LGHNA and CDR2 YSLEER. CDR3 region: CASSQDFAGRGYTF. DNA for the CDR3: TGCGCCAGCAGCCAAGATTTCGCAGGGCGAGGCTACACCTTC.

This clonotype was counted a few times. V is TRBV20-1 and J is TRBJ2-3, with D uncertain. This CDR3 is built from 13 residues. Trimming removed 5 bases at V and 3 bases at J, with 12 bases between. Germline V lookup: CDR1 DFQATT, CDR2 SNEGSKA (reference sequence). The CDR3 DNA is TGCAGTGCTTTCCCCGGTGGGACAGATACGCAGTATTTT. This sequence encodes CSAFPGGTDTQYF.

This clonotype occurred many times. The V gene is TRBV29-1, the J gene TRBJ1-2, with TRBD1 identical over 7 bases. Trimming removed 4 bases from V and 4 bases from J; junction bases left unmatched: 12. Per the germline V gene, CDR1 is SQVTM and CDR2 is ANQGSEA. The length of the CDR3 is 15 residues. The CDR3 DNA follows: TGCAGCGTTGGGGCAGGGGGTCGTGGTAGCTATGGCTACACCTTC. It encodes CSVGAGGRGSYGYTF.

The chain uses TRBV6-1 and TRBJ2-1, with TRBD2 identical over 8 bases. Germline assignment: CDR1 MNHNS and CDR2 SASEGT. This CDR3 has 13 amino acids. V was clipped by 3 bases and J by 9 bases; unmatched bases: 4. The CDR3 nucleotides are TGTGCCAGCAGTGATGTAGCGGGGAGTGAGCAGTTCTTC. Translated: CASSDVAGSEQFF.

The chain links TRBV25-1 to TRBJ1-2, with D unresolved. The V and J ends lost 2 bases and 1 base respectively, with 5 bases between them. This CDR3 contains 13 residues. Per the germline V gene, CDR1 is MGHDK and CDR2 is SYGVNS. The CDR3 DNA reads as TGTGCCAGCAGTGAACCATTTAACTATGGCTACACCTTC. It yields the protein CASSEPFNYGYTF.

The chain has TRBV7-9 and TRBJ2-7; D remains ambiguous. V gave up 4 bases and J gave up 4 bases, with 8 bases separating them. Germline V CDR1 and CDR2: SEHNR, FQNEAQ (reference sequence). This CDR3 spans 12 amino acids. This CDR3 reads CASSYGTYEQYF. The CDR3 region has the DNA TGTGCCAGCAGCTACGGAACTTACGAGCAGTACTTC.

This sequence joins TRBV21-1 and TRBJ2-7; TRBD1 was called by the table and not checked on the DNA. TRBV21-1 is a documented pseudogene. The CDR3 is made up of 19 amino acids. The CDR3 loop is CASSKTNRTVPNKVYEQYV. In DNA form, the CDR3 reads TGTGCCAGCAGCAAAACGAATCGGACAGTTCCTAATAAGGTCTACGAGCAGTACGTC.

This clonotype was observed a few times. The genes are TRBV5-1 and TRBJ2-1, with no clear D. There are 15 residues in the CDR3. Germline CDR1 is SGHRS and CDR2 is YFSETQ. The germline V and J ends were trimmed by 6 bases and 0 bases, with 13 bases remaining between them. In DNA form, the CDR3 reads TGCGCCAGCAAGATTGGCGGAGACTCCTACAATGAGCAGTTCTTC. It translates to CASKIGGDSYNEQFF.

The chain recombines TRBV25-1 with TRBJ2-1, with D possibly being TRBD2 (5 bases). V lost 2 bases and J 2 bases, leaving 10 bases between the germline ends. The V gene's germline CDR1 is MGHDK and CDR2 SYGVNS. This CDR3 has 15 residues. CDR3 protein: CASSEGTGAYNEQFF. CDR3 sequence (DNA): TGTGCCAGCAGTGAAGGAACCGGGGCCTACAATGAGCAGTTCTTC.

Ten or more counts support this clonotype. The chain has TRBV4-3 and TRBJ1-3; D remains ambiguous. Germline loops: CDR1 LGHNA, CDR2 YSLEER. The CDR3 length is 16 residues. V shed 0 bases and J shed 0 bases, with 9 bases lying between them. The CDR3 region is CASSQDGESSGNTIYF. In DNA, the CDR3 is TGCGCCAGCAGCCAAGATGGGGAATCCTCTGGAAACACCATATATTTT.

This clonotype turned up a few times. The genes are TRBV7-2 and TRBJ2-5; maybe TRBD1 (6 bases). The CDR3 has 14 residues. Looked up from germline, CDR1 is SGHTA and CDR2 is FQGNSA. V lost 1 base to trimming and J lost 4 bases, with 10 bases between them. The DNA of the CDR3 is TGTGCCAGCAGCTTAGGGGGGACACCAGAGACCCAGTACTTC. Protein: CASSLGGTPETQYF.

Worth noting for this clonotype: A read error may account for a junction end that differs from germline. The V gene is TRBV7-9, the J gene TRBJ2-6; TRBD1 aligns across 9 bases. The CDR3 runs 17 residues. Per germline, CDR1 SEHNR and CDR2 FQNEAQ (reference sequence). The CDR3, as DNA: TGTGCCAGCAGTTTAGAGGACAGGGGCTCTGGGGCCAACGTCCTGACTTTC. Its translation is CASSLEDRGSGANVLTF.

This sequence joins TRBV5-1 and TRBJ1-1, with a weak D call TRBD1 (6 bases). The CDR3 covers 13 residues. V was clipped by 4 bases and J by 6 bases, with 13 bases between them. Germline-derived CDR1 and CDR2 are SGHRS and YFSETQ. The CDR3 loop reads CASSNREGAEAFF. Here the CDR3 DNA reads TGCGCCAGCAGCAACAGGGAAGGGGCTGAAGCTTTCTTT.

The genes are TRBV14 and TRBJ2-1; D uncertain. Trimming shortened V by 2 bases and J by 4 bases, and 6 bases separated the two germline ends. CDR1 and CDR2 from the germline V gene are SGHDN and FVKESK. The CDR3 has 13 amino acids. The CDR3 here is CASSQYRYNEQFF. The CDR3 DNA follows: TGTGCCAGCAGCCAATATAGGTACAATGAGCAGTTCTTC.

The chain links TRBV10-3 to TRBJ2-7, with TRBD1 matching over 7 bases. V gave up 10 bases and J gave up 3 bases; unmatched junction bases: 15. The CDR3 runs 15 residues. CDR1 and CDR2 from the germline V gene are ENHRY and SYGVKD. DNA of the CDR3: TGTGCCACCTGGGGGCTAGGGACAGCGAACTACGAGCAGTACTTC. Protein product: CATWGLGTANYEQYF.